The source of this TCR beta chain is a study of blood T cell repertoires in COVID-19. Generated by immunoSEQ multiplex PCR, the TCRdb table keeps only in-frame clones and is missing some. The sample has over 300,000 clones; approximately 85% are singletons. In the case of this clone: In the same sample, other DNA sequences code for this CDR3.

Trimming stripped 5 bases from V and 4 bases from J, with 8 bases between. The CDR3 has 13 amino acids. Germline CDR1 reads SGHTA; CDR2 reads FQGTGA. This TCR was sampled from a man aged 25-45 years who had recovered from COVID-19. Sequenced input: PBMCs or T cells enriched from blood (not recorded which). V gene TRBV7-3 combines with J gene TRBJ2-2, with TRBD1 as a possible D gene (5 bases). CDR3 protein: CASSPQGTGELFF. For the CDR3, the DNA is TGTGCCAGCAGCCCGCAGGGCACCGGGGAGCTGTTTTTT.